This entry concerns a single T cell receptor beta chain. Which antigen it targets is not known. No clone much larger than this one lies a single base away; base qualities are absent. Participants in the prospective study were aged about 18 to 89 years, lived in 24 United States geographic areas, and enrolled through a virtual design. In the prospective study, participants were assigned to cohorts based on the clinical history participants reported in a screening survey and a study questionnaire. In the prospective study, mobile phlebotomists collected whole blood, serum and a nasopharyngeal or oropharyngeal swab from each participant. Prospective study participants could optionally give additional blood draws and questionnaires over an approximately 2-month period. Blood samples from the prospective study were shipped frozen or at room temperature prior to DNA extraction. The data were taken from a study of blood T cell repertoires in COVID-19 (dated by TCRdb to between 2020 and 2021). Some background on the complete study: The collaborator samples originated in the United States, Italy and Spain and spanned the acute and convalescent phases of COVID-19. The samples were drawn from the first 160 participants of the ongoing ImmuneRACE study and from 1,254 subjects provided by 6 global collaborators. The dataset comprised deeply sampled blood TCRbeta repertoires from subjects exposed to, actively infected with, or recovered from COVID-19. Where available, HLA class I and class II types were obtained from metadata supplied by the sample provider rather than from assay-based typing. Nearly every sample came with metadata listing a de-identified subject ID, COVID-19 status, age in years and sex. The material from the prospective study consisted of cDNA or gDNA derived from T cells, B-cell-depleted T cells, or PBMCs. The repertoires were made available in a free public database intended to serve as a resource for research on the immune response to SARS-CoV-2. On the study overall, not on this receptor specifically: Clinical and demographic metadata were provided uncurated, with the amount varying by source and participant.

TCRbeta CDR3 regions were amplified from genomic DNA by means of the immunoSEQ Assay, a bias-controlled multiplex PCR. In the original analysis: The number of nucleated cells in each sample was estimated by amplification of reference gene primers within the assay. To quantify the absolute abundance of each unique TCRbeta CDR3 rearrangement, sequence reads were collapsed and filtered. Productive Simpson clonality was computed per sample as the square root of Simpson's diversity index over productive rearrangements. The table comes from immuneACCESS by way of TCRdb, which keeps in-frame sequences with V and J called. Part of the clones is missing from these tables; in studies checked, under half for an unresolved V gene and the rest for unknown reasons. The DNA was the basis for D and trimming; V, J and clone size are from that table. This sample has around 260,000 clones in its table, and around 84% of those were observed once. The ten largest make up approximately 4% of the sample.

Trimming costs V 6 bases and J 2 bases, and their ends lie 16 bases apart. According to the germline V gene, CDR1 reads MDHEN and CDR2 reads SYDVKM. Inclusive of the bounding cysteine and phenylalanine, the CDR3 is 15 residues long. Left in the record is the CDR3 DNA by itself, 45 bases read in frame from the first base. This chain is built from TRBV28 and TRBJ1-2; tentative D gene TRBD1, with 5 bases matching. Input material: PBMCs or T cells enriched from blood (not recorded which). This TCR came from a man under 40 with acute COVID-19. The DNA sequence is given as TGTGCCAGCAGACCTCGAGGTCCAGGGAACTATGGCTACACCTTC. Translation gives CASRPRGPGNYGYTF.